These 27 T cell receptor beta chains share one sample of origin, sequenced in a study of blood T cell repertoires in COVID-19. Some clones are missing from TCRdb's copy, which holds only in-frame ones; the method was immunoSEQ multiplex PCR. The sample lists some 430,000 clones, about 90% seen once, with about 0.6% in the top ten. The sample consisted of PBMCs or T cells enriched from blood (not recorded which). These receptor sequences come from a man in his late teens or twenties who had recovered from COVID-19.

CDR3 coding DNA: TGTGCCAGTAGTCGAACCGACAGGGGGCAGTCTTATGGCTACACCTTC. This gives the protein CASSRTDRGQSYGYTF. V usage is TRBV19 and J usage is TRBJ1-2; 10 positions match TRBD1. V trimming: 5 bases; J trimming: 5 bases; junction bases outside the gene matches: 11. Per the germline V gene, CDR1 is LNHDA and CDR2 is SQIVND (reference sequence). The CDR3 covers 16 residues. The full variable domain, its missing parts supplied by reference TRBV19 and TRBJ1-2, is DGGITQSPKYLFRKEGQNVTLSCEQNLNHDAMYWYRQDPGQGLRLIYYSQIVNDFQKGDIAEGYSVSREKKESFPLTVTSAQKNPTAFYLCASSRTDRGQSYGYTFGSGTRLTVV.

In its sample, this clone was seen once. The CDR3 loop is CASSSPGTGGYGYTF. The CDR3 coding sequence is TGTGCCAGCAGCAGTCCCGGGACAGGGGGCTATGGCTACACCTTC. The chain employs TRBV11-2 and TRBJ1-2, with TRBD1 identical over 11 bases. Per the germline V gene, CDR1 is SGHAT and CDR2 is FQNNGV. Trimming removed 5 bases from V and 4 bases from J; junction bases left unmatched: 6. This CDR3 contains 15 residues.

The V call is TRBV10-3, the J call TRBJ1-2; the match to TRBD1 covers 8 bases. Germline V gene lookup returns CDR1 ENHRY and CDR2 SYGVKD. This CDR3 spans 13 amino acids. With 7 bases clipped from V and 7 bases from J, the junction kept 8 bases outside the gene matches. CDR3 residues: CAINIGQGGGYTF. For the CDR3, the DNA is TGTGCCATCAACATAGGACAGGGAGGTGGCTACACCTTC.

The chain uses TRBV7-9 and TRBJ1-3; a weak D match, TRBD1 (5 bases). The CDR3 is made up of 14 amino acids. Germline V gene sequence: CDR1 SEHNR, CDR2 FQNEAQ (reference sequence). V lost 5 bases, J lost 4 bases, and 12 bases lay in between. The CDR3 DNA is TGTGCCAGCAGCCTGGGGGGGTTCGGAAACACCATATATTTT. Encoded protein: CASSLGGFGNTIYF. The variable domain in full, completed from reference TRBV7-9 and TRBJ1-3, reads DTGVSQNPRHKITKRGQNVTFRCDPISEHNRLYWYRQTLGQGPEFLTYFQNEAQLEKSRLLSDRFSAERPKGSFSTLEIQRTEQGDSAMYLCASSLGGFGNTIYFGEGSWLTVV.

The V call is TRBV3-1 (or the pseudogene TRBV3-2), the J call TRBJ1-1; perhaps TRBD1 as D (6 bases). V lost 4 bases and J 1 base, leaving 13 bases between the germline ends. This CDR3 is built from 15 residues. Germline V gene lookup returns CDR1 LGHDT and CDR2 YNNKEL (reference sequence). CDR3 nucleotides: TGTGCCAGCAGCCTCCGAACAGGGCAGAACACTGAAGCTTTCTTT. It encodes CASSLRTGQNTEAFF.

CDR3 sequence: CASSLGSSYNSPLHF. CDR3 nucleotide sequence: TGTGCCAGCAGCCTTGGGAGCTCCTATAATTCACCCCTCCACTTT. The V gene is TRBV6-5, the J gene TRBJ1-6; D ambiguous. V was shortened by 6 bases and J by 0 bases, with 9 bases between the two germline ends. This CDR3 has 15 amino acids. Germline-derived CDR1 and CDR2 are MNHEY and SVGAGI.

This sequence joins TRBV28 and TRBJ1-2, with 7 nucleotides matching TRBD1. The CDR3 is 13 residues long. The trim removed 6 bases at V and 8 bases at J, leaving 9 bases unmatched. The V gene's germline CDR1 is MDHEN and CDR2 SYDVKM. CDR3 residues: CASRLGQEKGYTF. The CDR3 nucleotides are TGTGCCAGCAGGCTAGGACAGGAGAAAGGCTACACCTTC.

This clone was found once. This chain links TRBV19 with TRBJ2-6, with D perhaps matching TRBD2 (6 bases). V was trimmed by 7 bases and J by 3 bases, leaving 7 bases between them. Germline-derived CDR1 and CDR2 are LNHDA and SQIVND (reference sequence). This CDR3 is 13 amino acids long. The CDR3 is CASKEGGANVLTF. CDR3 nucleotides: TGTGCCAGTAAGGAGGGTGGGGCCAACGTCCTGACTTTC.

The V gene is TRBV19, the J gene TRBJ2-5, with TRBD2 matching over 8 bases. The CDR3 totals 13 residues. Per germline, CDR1 LNHDA and CDR2 SQIVND (reference sequence). After removal of 6 bases from V and 4 bases from J, the junction contained 4 bases not matched to a gene. CDR3 nucleotide sequence: TGTGCCAGTAGCGGACGGGGGGGAGAGACCCAGTACTTC. Its translation is CASSGRGGETQYF.

The rearrangement uses TRBV6-5 and TRBJ2-7, with 9 bases lining up with TRBD1. Per germline, CDR1 MNHEY and CDR2 SVGAGI. The CDR3 covers 15 residues. The ends lost 6 bases at V and 3 bases at J; junction bases unmatched: 9. CDR3 amino acids: CASRKTGGELYEQYF. The DNA for the CDR3 is TGTGCCAGCAGAAAGACAGGGGGAGAACTCTACGAGCAGTACTTC.

The chain couples TRBV10-3 to TRBJ2-3; D is uncertain. Germline-derived CDR1 and CDR2 are ENHRY and SYGVKD. Trimming took off 6 bases at V and 5 bases at J, with 9 bases between the two ends. The CDR3 covers 12 residues. The CDR3 protein is CAIRKAGDTQYF. In DNA, the CDR3 is TGTGCCATCAGAAAAGCCGGAGATACGCAGTATTTT.

The gene calls are TRBV4-1 and TRBJ2-2, with TRBD1 identical over 8 bases. CDR1 is MGHRA and CDR2 is YSYEKL in the germline V gene. The CDR3 covers 15 residues. The junction had 6 bases not matched to a gene; V was cut back by 4 bases and J by 5 bases. The CDR3, as DNA: TGCGCCAGCAGCCTTACGACAGGGGATACCGGGGAGCTGTTTTTT. It codes for CASSLTTGDTGELFF.

The gene calls are TRBV30 and TRBJ1-5; 9 bases agree with TRBD1. With 0 bases clipped from V and 6 bases from J, the junction kept 9 bases outside the gene matches. CDR1 GTSNPN and CDR2 SVGIG come from the germline V gene (reference sequence). The CDR3 length is 16 residues. CDR3: CAWSVMGTGGAQPQHF. DNA for the CDR3: TGTGCCTGGAGTGTAATGGGAACAGGGGGCGCTCAGCCCCAGCATTTT.

This clone has only one observation. The V and J genes are TRBV18 and TRBJ1-2, with TRBD1 matching 8 bases. Trimming took 2 bases from V and 8 from J; bases not matched to a gene: 4. CDR1 is KGHSH, CDR2 LQKENI, per germline. The CDR3 length is 13 residues. CDR3 DNA sequence: TGTGCCAGCTCACCAAAGCAGGGGGCAGGCTACACCTTC. Translating gives CASSPKQGAGYTF.

The chain links TRBV5-1 to TRBJ1-3, with a weak D call TRBD1 (5 bases). The CDR3 is 16 residues long. Germline lookup yields CDR1 SGHRS and CDR2 YFSETQ. V lost 1 base and J 3 bases, leaving 14 bases between the germline ends. The CDR3 here is CASSLTQGPGGNTIYF. The CDR3 region has the DNA TGCGCCAGCAGCTTGACGCAGGGCCCGGGTGGAAACACCATATATTTT.

V is TRBV6-5 and J is TRBJ2-7; D is possibly TRBD2 (5 bases). Germline loops: CDR1 MNHEY, CDR2 SVGAGI. This CDR3 is built from 14 residues. V lost 2 bases and J 0 bases, leaving 8 bases between the germline ends. CDR3 sequence (DNA): TGTGCCAGCAGTTACGGCACTAGCTCCTACGAGCAGTACTTC. It is translated as CASSYGTSSYEQYF.

This chain connects TRBV3-1 (or the pseudogene TRBV3-2) to TRBJ1-1; D is uncertain. Trimming removed 4 bases from V and 4 bases from J, with 13 bases in between. Per the germline V gene, CDR1 is LGHDT and CDR2 is YNNKEL (reference sequence). This CDR3 spans 14 amino acids. CDR3 protein: CASSPLSRVTEAFF. CDR3 nucleotides: TGTGCCAGCAGCCCCCTTTCGCGGGTCACTGAAGCTTTCTTT.

The chain recombines TRBV18 with TRBJ1-4; unclear D gene. Germline CDR1 reads KGHSH; CDR2 reads LQKENI. The CDR3 contains 15 residues. Trimming took 1 base from V and 0 from J, leaving 6 bases between them. CDR3 residues: CASSPLAATNEKLFF. CDR3 DNA: TGTGCCAGCTCACCACTTGCGGCAACTAATGAAAAACTGTTTTTT.

This chain joins TRBV7-2 and TRBJ2-7; tentatively, D is TRBD1 (6 bases). CDR3 length: 14 residues. V lost 1 base, J lost 3 bases, and 10 bases lay in between. CDR1 is SGHTA and CDR2 is FQGNSA in the germline V gene. The CDR3 sequence: CASSLGQVVYEQYF. The CDR3 region has the DNA TGTGCCAGCAGCTTAGGACAGGTCGTCTACGAGCAGTACTTC.

The gene calls are TRBV9 and TRBJ1-3; the D gene is possibly TRBD1 (6 bases). The CDR3 loop spans 16 amino acids. Between the trimmed V and J ends, which lost 0 bases and 0 bases, there was a span of 10 bases. The germline V gene encodes CDR1 SGDLS and CDR2 YYNGEE. DNA of the CDR3: TGTGCCAGCAGCGTAGAGGACAGCTTCTCTGGAAACACCATATATTTT. This gives the protein CASSVEDSFSGNTIYF.

V usage is TRBV27 and J usage is TRBJ1-2; 7 bases map to TRBD1. J lost 4 bases, V lost 2 bases, and 10 bases had no gene match. Per germline, CDR1 MNHEY and CDR2 SMNVEV (reference sequence). CDR3 length: 16 residues. CDR3 region: CASSLSRTGSGYGYTF. The CDR3 region has the DNA TGTGCCAGCAGTTTAAGCCGGACAGGTTCGGGCTATGGCTACACCTTC.

The J gene is TRBJ1-5, the V gene TRBV2; D perhaps matches TRBD1 (5 bases). CDR1 and CDR2 from the germline V gene are SNHLY and FYNNEI. The CDR3 covers 18 residues. V was trimmed by 8 bases and J by 3 bases, leaving 26 bases between them. This chain's CDR3 is CASRGALQQDLFNQPQHF. The CDR3 bases are TGTGCCAGCCGAGGCGCCCTACAACAGGACCTCTTCAATCAGCCCCAGCATTTT.

This clone has just a few counts. The chain joins TRBV7-3 to TRBJ1-1; a possible D gene is TRBD1 (5 bases). CDR3 length: 13 amino acids. CDR1 and CDR2 from the germline V gene are SGHTA and FQGTGA. The V gene lost 1 base and the J gene lost 6 bases, with 9 bases spanning the gap. In nucleotides, the CDR3 is TGTGCCAGCAGCTTAATCGGAGGGGCTGAAGCTTTCTTT. Translation: CASSLIGGAEAFF.

The chain joins TRBV28 to TRBJ2-1, with 9 positions matching TRBD2. Germline loops: CDR1 MDHEN, CDR2 SYDVKM. The CDR3 runs to 19 residues. V trimming: 4 bases; J trimming: 4 bases; junction bases outside the gene matches: 17. The CDR3: CASSSPPSLAGVGYNEQFF. The CDR3 DNA is TGTGCCAGCAGTTCACCCCCCTCCTTAGCGGGAGTCGGATACAATGAGCAGTTCTTC.

The CDR3 coding sequence is TGTGCCAGCAGCGTAGGATACAGGGGGCGCGGCGGGGAGCTGTTTTTT. It yields the protein CASSVGYRGRGGELFF. The genes are TRBV9 and TRBJ2-2; TRBD1 aligns across 9 bases. CDR1 SGDLS and CDR2 YYNGEE come from the germline V gene. This CDR3 is built from 16 residues. Unmatched junction bases numbered 7, after V lost 0 bases and J lost 7 bases. Complete variable domain (other parts from reference TRBV9 and TRBJ2-2): DSGVTQTPKHLITATGQRVTLRCSPRSGDLSVYWYQQSLDQGLQFLIQYYNGEERAKGNILERFSAQQFPDLHSELNLSSLELGDSALYFCASSVGYRGRGGELFFGEGSRLTVL.

The rearrangement links TRBV9 to TRBJ2-7, with TRBD2 as a possible D gene (5 bases). V lost 4 bases and J lost 3, with 8 bases in between. The CDR3 is 12 residues long. From germline, CDR1 is SGDLS and CDR2 YYNGEE. In DNA, the CDR3 is TGTGCCAGCAGCACCCGGGGCTACGAGCAGTACTTC. It is translated as CASSTRGYEQYF.

The chain couples TRBV10-3 to TRBJ1-2; D is uncertain. V was trimmed by 4 bases and J by 7 bases, leaving 19 bases between them. CDR3 length: 15 residues. The germline V gene has CDR1 ENHRY and CDR2 SYGVKD. Here the CDR3 reads CAISAGEGRASGYTF. CDR3 bases: TGTGCCATCAGTGCTGGTGAAGGGAGAGCAAGTGGCTACACCTTC.